These 22 T cell receptor beta chains share one sample of origin, sequenced in a study of blood T cell repertoires in COVID-19. The table came from immunoSEQ multiplex PCR; TCRdb's copy has only in-frame clones and leaves some out. This sample has about 280,000 clones, with 70% to 90% found just once. The sample was peripheral blood. All receptors derive from a woman in her twenties or thirties who had recovered from COVID-19.

The chain couples TRBV10-3 to TRBJ2-1; D gene uncertain. Trimming stripped 11 bases from V and 14 bases from J, with 19 bases between. This CDR3 spans 11 amino acids. Germline CDR1 is ENHRY and CDR2 is SYGVKD. CDR3 amino acids: CAVPWPRWEFF. CDR3 bases: TGTGCCGTCCCGTGGCCTAGGTGGGAGTTCTTC.

The rearrangement joins TRBV12-3 or TRBV12-4 to TRBJ1-1; D is ambiguous. Trimming stripped 4 bases from V and 5 bases from J, with 5 bases between. CDR3 length: 11 amino acids. DNA for the CDR3: TGTGCCAGCAGTTCGGGGACTGAAGCTTTCTTT. Encoded protein: CASSSGTEAFF.

The chain is built from TRBV5-1 and TRBJ2-6; D remains unclear. The CDR3 contains 14 residues. In germline, CDR1 is SGHRS, CDR2 YFSETQ. V gave up 4 bases and J gave up 4 bases, with 9 bases separating them. CDR3 loop: CASSEVAGANVLTF. The CDR3, as DNA: TGCGCCAGCAGCGAGGTGGCAGGGGCCAACGTCCTGACTTTC.

The gene calls are TRBV19 and TRBJ2-7, with 9 bases that match TRBD2. Germline V gene data show CDR1 as LNHDA and CDR2 as SQIVND (reference sequence). V lost 3 bases and J lost 2; bases outside the gene matches: 5. The CDR3 is made up of 15 amino acids. This CDR3 reads CASSITLAGTYEQYF. The CDR3 coding sequence is TGTGCCAGTAGTATCACGCTAGCGGGAACCTACGAGCAGTACTTC.

V is TRBV10-2 and J is TRBJ1-2; 7 bases are a match to TRBD1. Germline values: CDR1 WSHSY, CDR2 SAAADI. The CDR3 is 14 amino acids. V gave up 3 bases and J gave up 3 bases; unmatched junction bases: 4. The CDR3, as DNA: TGCGCCAGCAGTGAACGACAGGGTGACTATGGCTACACCTTC. Protein product: CASSERQGDYGYTF.

The chain joins TRBV18 to TRBJ1-1; D call uncertain. Germline CDR1 KGHSH, CDR2 LQKENI. V was trimmed by 2 bases and J by 7 bases, leaving 11 bases between them. The CDR3 has 13 amino acids. DNA for the CDR3: TGTGCCAGCTCACCAAGGCCGGAGGATGAAGCTTTCTTT. This codes for CASSPRPEDEAFF. The full variable domain, completed using reference TRBV18 and TRBJ1-1, is NAGVMQNPRHLVRRRGQEARLRCSPMKGHSHVYWYRQLPEEGLKFMVYLQKENIIDESGMPKERFSAEFPKEGPSILRIQQVVRGDSAAYFCASSPRPEDEAFFGQGTRLTVV.

This rearrangement joins TRBV7-2 to TRBJ2-1; TRBD2 matches 11 bases. The CDR3 length is 12 residues. Germline loops: CDR1 SGHTA, CDR2 FQGNSA. Trimming removed 5 bases from V and 14 bases from J; junction bases left unmatched: 5. The CDR3 bases are TGTGCCAGCAGCCAACTAGCGGGAGATGAGTTCTTC. Its protein is CASSQLAGDEFF.

The chain is built from TRBV7-9 and TRBJ1-4, with a tentative D call TRBD1 (6 bases). Trimming removed 5 bases from V and 7 bases from J, with 14 bases in between. The CDR3 has 14 residues. The germline gives CDR1 SEHNR, CDR2 FQNEAQ (reference sequence). The CDR3 nucleotides read TGTGCCAGCAGCCGACAGGTATTGAGTGAAAAACTGTTTTTT. The encoded protein is CASSRQVLSEKLFF.

The V and J genes are TRBV7-9 and TRBJ1-5; D possibly corresponds to TRBD1 (6 bases). Germline-derived CDR1 and CDR2 are SEHNR and FQNEAQ (reference sequence). Trimming removed 5 bases from V and 10 bases from J, with 9 bases in between. CDR3 length equals 11 residues. The CDR3 nucleotides are TGTGCCAGCAGCGCGGGGGGCCCCCAGCATTTT. It is translated as CASSAGGPQHF.

This clone was observed a single time. The V call is TRBV29-1, the J call TRBJ2-7; TRBD2 matches at 8 bases. CDR1 SQVTM and CDR2 ANQGSEA come from the germline V gene. After removal of 3 bases from V and 3 bases from J, the junction contained 13 bases not matched to a gene. CDR3 length: 16 amino acids. In nucleotides, the CDR3 is TGCAGCGTTGAGGGGGTCGGCAGCGGGAGTATCTACGAGCAGTACTTC. Its protein is CSVEGVGSGSIYEQYF.

The CDR3 region is CASSERQGGTEQYF. Written as DNA, the CDR3 is TGTGCCAGCAGTGAGAGACAGGGGGGTACGGAGCAGTACTTC. The chain employs TRBV25-1 and TRBJ2-7; 9 nucleotides line up with TRBD1. After removal of 3 bases from V and 7 bases from J, the junction contained 7 bases not matched to a gene. The length of the CDR3 is 14 residues. Germline CDR1 reads MGHDK; CDR2 reads SYGVNS.

Written as DNA, the CDR3 is TGCAGCGTTGGGGGGGAGGCAGGTCCTACCTATGGCTACACCTTC. Translated: CSVGGEAGPTYGYTF. The chain carries TRBV29-1 and TRBJ1-2, with TRBD1 as a possible D gene (5 bases). From germline, CDR1 is SQVTM and CDR2 ANQGSEA. The CDR3 extends over 15 amino acids. The V and J ends lost 4 bases and 4 bases respectively, with 19 bases between them.

This clone was detected once. CDR3 sequence (DNA): TGTGCCAGCAGTCCAAAACAGGCCTACGAGCAGTACTTC. Its translation is CASSPKQAYEQYF. The V and J genes are TRBV12-3 or TRBV12-4 and TRBJ2-7; a weak D match, TRBD1 (5 bases). Between the trimmed V and J ends, which lost 5 bases and 2 bases, there was a span of 10 bases. CDR3 length: 13 amino acids.

The V gene is TRBV3-1 (or the pseudogene TRBV3-2), the J gene TRBJ2-3; the D gene is possibly TRBD2 (6 bases). The V gene's germline CDR1 is LGHDT and CDR2 YNNKEL (reference sequence). The CDR3 is 17 amino acids. Trimming shortened V by 3 bases and J by 5 bases, and 21 bases separated the two germline ends. Here the CDR3 DNA reads TGTGCCAGCAGCCAGACCGGGGGTCCCGACCCCTTAGATACGCAGTATTTT. It translates to CASSQTGGPDPLDTQYF.

V usage is TRBV9 and J usage is TRBJ2-3; D ambiguous. The CDR3 spans 15 residues. Trimming left V 0 bases short and J 4 bases short, with 12 bases between. Germline-derived CDR1 and CDR2 are SGDLS and YYNGEE. CDR3 residues: CASSVGTYIADTQYF. The CDR3 bases are TGTGCCAGCAGCGTAGGAACTTATATTGCAGATACGCAGTATTTT. The whole variable domain, filled in from reference TRBV9 and TRBJ2-3, reads DSGVTQTPKHLITATGQRVTLRCSPRSGDLSVYWYQQSLDQGLQFLIQYYNGEERAKGNILERFSAQQFPDLHSELNLSSLELGDSALYFCASSVGTYIADTQYFGPGTRLTVL.

The chain combines TRBV28 with TRBJ1-2, with TRBD1 identical over 8 bases. Per germline, CDR1 MDHEN and CDR2 SYDVKM. The length of the CDR3 is 13 residues. The trim removed 6 bases at V and 12 bases at J, leaving 12 bases unmatched. CDR3 in DNA: TGTGCCAGCAGCCTTCGACAGGGGAGTGTCCACACCTTC. It yields the protein CASSLRQGSVHTF.

This clone came up once. This chain links TRBV18 with TRBJ2-1; 10 bases match TRBD1. V lost 2 bases to trimming and J lost 6 bases; unmatched junction nucleotides: 4. In germline, CDR1 is KGHSH, CDR2 LQKENI. The CDR3 has 15 amino acids. This CDR3 is CASSPTRTGGNEQFF. The CDR3 DNA reads TGTGCCAGCTCACCAACTCGGACAGGGGGCAATGAGCAGTTCTTC.

The chain joins TRBV7-2 to TRBJ1-2; 9 positions agree with TRBD1. Germline trimming cut 7 bases from V and 2 bases from J; bases unmatched to any gene: 5. CDR1 is SGHTA, CDR2 FQGNSA, per germline. CDR3 size: 14 residues. CDR3 nucleotides: TGTGCCAGCAATCAGGGACAGGGCAACTATGGCTACACCTTC. Amino acids: CASNQGQGNYGYTF.

This rearrangement joins TRBV20-1 to TRBJ2-1, with 10 bases matching TRBD2. The CDR3 loop spans 15 amino acids. J was trimmed by 9 bases and V by 3 bases; bases with no gene match: 11. Germline loops: CDR1 DFQATT, CDR2 SNEGSKA (reference sequence). CDR3 bases: TGCAGTGCTAGTAGGGCTAGCGGGAGTAAGGGTGAGCAGTTCTTC. Amino acids: CSASRASGSKGEQFF.

V gene TRBV19 combines with J gene TRBJ2-1, with 7 bases aligning to TRBD2. The V gene end was trimmed by 4 bases and the J gene end by 10 bases; junction bases not matched to a gene: 10. Germline lookup yields CDR1 LNHDA and CDR2 SQIVND (reference sequence). This CDR3 has 14 amino acids. CDR3 sequence (DNA): TGTGCCAGTAGTAGGCGACTAGCTGGAGGGGAGCAGTTCTTC. It encodes CASSRRLAGGEQFF. The whole variable domain, remainder taken from reference TRBV19 and TRBJ2-1, is DGGITQSPKYLFRKEGQNVTLSCEQNLNHDAMYWYRQDPGQGLRLIYYSQIVNDFQKGDIAEGYSVSREKKESFPLTVTSAQKNPTAFYLCASSRRLAGGEQFFGPGTRLTVL.

The chain has TRBV6-6 and TRBJ2-3; D may be TRBD2 (5 bases). V was cut by 5 bases and J by 3 bases, with 18 bases left in between. The V gene's germline CDR1 is MNHNY and CDR2 SVGAGI (reference sequence). The length of the CDR3 is 16 residues. CDR3 bases: TGTGCCAGCAGTCCTGTTACTAGGCCTGAAACAGATACGCAGTATTTT. This translates into CASSPVTRPETDTQYF.

In the case of this clone: This specimen includes other DNA sequences encoding the same CDR3. The chain has TRBV5-1 and TRBJ2-7, with 8 bases lining up with TRBD1. The CDR3 totals 14 residues. The trim removed 4 bases at V and 1 base at J, leaving 4 bases unmatched. Germline CDR1 is SGHRS and CDR2 is YFSETQ. DNA of the CDR3: TGCGCCAGCAGCGGACAGGGTGGGTCCTACGAGCAGTACTTC. This sequence encodes CASSGQGGSYEQYF.